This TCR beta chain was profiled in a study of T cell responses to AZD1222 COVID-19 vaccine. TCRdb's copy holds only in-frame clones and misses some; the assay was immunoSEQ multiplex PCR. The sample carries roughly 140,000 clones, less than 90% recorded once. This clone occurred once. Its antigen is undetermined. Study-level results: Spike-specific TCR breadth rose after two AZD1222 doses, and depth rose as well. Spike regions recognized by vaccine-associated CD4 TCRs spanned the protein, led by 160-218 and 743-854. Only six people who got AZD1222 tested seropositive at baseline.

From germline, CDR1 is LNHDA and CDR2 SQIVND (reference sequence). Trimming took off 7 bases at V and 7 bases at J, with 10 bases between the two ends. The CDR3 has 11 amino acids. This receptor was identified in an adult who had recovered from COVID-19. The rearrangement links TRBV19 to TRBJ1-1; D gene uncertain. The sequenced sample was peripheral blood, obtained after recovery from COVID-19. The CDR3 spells CASKAEGEAFF. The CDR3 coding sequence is TGTGCCAGTAAGGCCGAGGGTGAAGCTTTCTTT.